One and the same sample provided the 21 T cell receptor beta chains below, sequenced in a study of Graves' ophthalmopathy and Graves' hyperthyroidism. RNA transcripts were the source from which TCR beta CDR3 regions were amplified. HTBI-primed RT-PCR formed the first round, and a multiplex PCR formed the second. Using its own MiXCR run on the multiplex PCR reads, TCRdb lists one record per CDR3 protein. The repertoire holds some 380,000 distinct CDR3 sequences, less than 20% seen once, with roughly 7% in the top ten. Sequencing input: peripheral blood. The receptors stem from a woman under 30 with stable Graves' hyperthyroidism.

The table lists this clonotype with many counts. The chain combines TRBV6-1 with TRBJ1-1, with a tentative D call TRBD1 (6 bases). From germline, CDR1 is MNHNS and CDR2 SASEGT. The CDR3 covers 14 residues. The V gene lost 4 bases and the J gene lost 2 bases, with 11 bases spanning the gap. The CDR3 DNA sequence: TGTGCCAGCAGTGCGACAGGTTCTAACACTGAAGCTTTCTTT. Translating it yields CASSATGSNTEAFF.

In its sample, this clonotype was seen many times. The CDR3, as DNA: TGTGCCAGCAGCTTAGGGGCGAGAGGGACGGGGGAGGATTCACCCCTCCACTTT. As protein: CASSLGARGTGEDSPLHF. This chain joins TRBV7-2 and TRBJ1-6; D is possibly TRBD1 (5 bases). This CDR3 contains 18 residues. The V and J ends lost 1 base and 8 bases respectively, with 21 bases between them. Germline V gene lookup returns CDR1 SGHTA and CDR2 FQGNSA.

This clonotype was recorded at least ten times. The CDR3 DNA follows: TGTGCCAGCAGCTTAGATGTTTACGAGCAGTACTTC. Protein: CASSLDVYEQYF. The genes are TRBV11-2 and TRBJ2-7; D gene unclear. In germline, CDR1 is SGHAT, CDR2 FQNNGV. The CDR3 is 12 amino acids. With 0 bases removed from V and 4 bases from J, the gap between germline ends came to 4 bases.

The CDR3 protein is CASSVQEEGNQPQHF. The DNA for the CDR3 is TGTGCCAGCAGTGTACAGGAGGAGGGCAATCAGCCCCAGCATTTT. The chain employs TRBV6-1 and TRBJ1-5, with a tentative D call TRBD1 (5 bases). Germline lookup yields CDR1 MNHNS and CDR2 SASEGT. Deletions cut 4 bases from V and 2 bases from J, with 12 bases between. The CDR3 covers 15 residues.

This clonotype was observed at least ten times. The chain uses TRBV6-1 and TRBJ2-7; D possibly corresponds to TRBD1 (6 bases). The germline gives CDR1 MNHNS, CDR2 SASEGT. Deletions cut 7 bases from V and 2 bases from J, with 15 bases between. The CDR3 sequence is 14 residues long. The CDR3 bases are TGTGCCAGCAATGTACAGGGTCCAACCTACGAGCAGTACTTC. Translated, it gives CASNVQGPTYEQYF.

In its sample, this clonotype was seen many times. The chain employs TRBV2 and TRBJ1-2; 8 bases agree with TRBD1. The CDR3 has 15 residues. V shed 5 bases, J shed 0 bases, and the junction held 5 bases outside the gene matches. Per the germline V gene, CDR1 is SNHLY and CDR2 is FYNNEI. CDR3 DNA: TGTGCCAGCAGTCGGACAGGGACCGCTAACTATGGCTACACCTTC. This encodes CASSRTGTANYGYTF.

The chain carries TRBV7-9 and TRBJ1-2; D is undetermined. This CDR3 is built from 15 residues. Trimming removed 5 bases from V and 2 bases from J, with 15 bases in between. Germline assignment: CDR1 SEHNR and CDR2 FQNEAQ (reference sequence). The CDR3 coding sequence is TGTGCCAGCAGCATCGAAGGCTGGAGAAACTATGGCTACACCTTC. Residues: CASSIEGWRNYGYTF. The entire variable domain, with the rest obtained from reference TRBV7-9 and TRBJ1-2, is as follows: DTGVSQNPRHKITKRGQNVTFRCDPISEHNRLYWYRQTLGQGPEFLTYFQNEAQLEKSRLLSDRFSAERPKGSFSTLEIQRTEQGDSAMYLCASSIEGWRNYGYTFGSGTRLTVV.

This clonotype has a count of ten or more. The genes are TRBV2 and TRBJ2-7; no firm D call. Germline CDR1 and CDR2: SNHLY and FYNNEI. The CDR3 has 12 residues. The V and J ends lost 6 bases and 4 bases respectively, with 10 bases between them. The CDR3 spells CASRLDGYEQYF. The CDR3 DNA is TGTGCCAGCAGGTTAGACGGGTACGAGCAGTACTTC.

The table lists this clonotype with many counts. The J gene is TRBJ1-2, the V gene TRBV7-2; maybe TRBD1 (6 bases). V was cut by 6 bases and J by 5 bases, with 16 bases left in between. The CDR3 is 14 amino acids. Germline loops: CDR1 SGHTA, CDR2 FQGNSA. In DNA form, the CDR3 reads TGTGCCAGCAGTTCCGCGACAGGTTTATATGGCTACACCTTC. Its translation is CASSSATGLYGYTF.

The sample holds many counts of this clonotype. The J gene is TRBJ2-7, the V gene TRBV5-1; 8 nucleotides align to TRBD1. V shed 1 base and J 4 bases; nucleotides not matched to a gene: 10. Germline V gene lookup returns CDR1 SGHRS and CDR2 YFSETQ. This CDR3 has 16 amino acids. Written as DNA, the CDR3 is TGCGCCAGCAGCTTGATGTCCAGGGGGCGCGGGTACGAGCAGTACTTC. This sequence encodes CASSLMSRGRGYEQYF.

This clonotype was observed a few times. This rearrangement joins TRBV6-2 or TRBV6-3 to TRBJ2-2, with TRBD1 matching 10 bases. CDR3 size: 16 residues. The trim removed 6 bases at V and 5 bases at J, leaving 9 bases unmatched. Germline V gene data show CDR1 as MNHEY and CDR2 as SVGEGT. The chain's CDR3 is CASRTSGTGVTGELFF. The CDR3 DNA reads as TGTGCCAGCAGAACCTCCGGGACAGGGGTAACCGGGGAGCTGTTTTTT.

This clonotype showed up many times. CDR3 in DNA: TGTGCCAGCAGCTTAAAAACAGGGGATTTTTCACCCCTCCACTTT. This codes for CASSLKTGDFSPLHF. This chain joins TRBV11-2 and TRBJ1-6, with 7 bases matching TRBD1. The CDR3 sequence is 15 residues long. V was clipped by 2 bases and J by 9 bases; unmatched bases: 7. CDR1 is SGHAT, CDR2 FQNNGV, per germline.

This clonotype was picked up many times. The V call is TRBV19, the J call TRBJ1-1; TRBD1 aligns across 7 bases. Trimming removed 6 bases from V and 2 bases from J; junction bases left unmatched: 12. CDR3 length: 16 amino acids. Germline V lookup: CDR1 LNHDA, CDR2 SQIVND (reference sequence). The CDR3 protein is CASSPLRGQKNTEAFF. The CDR3 nucleotides read TGTGCCAGTAGCCCCCTCAGGGGACAGAAAAACACTGAAGCTTTCTTT.

The chain employs TRBV19 and TRBJ1-1, with D unresolved. V lost 6 bases and J 2 bases, leaving 7 bases between the germline ends. The CDR3 extends over 12 amino acids. Germline-derived CDR1 and CDR2 are LNHDA and SQIVND (reference sequence). CDR3 DNA: TGTGCCAGTAGCTTTATTAACACTGAAGCTTTCTTT. It specifies CASSFINTEAFF.

As for this clonotype: An end of the junction differs from the germline gene, which may be a read error. V and J are TRBV5-5 and TRBJ1-2; D is uncertain. In germline, CDR1 is SGHKS, CDR2 YYEKEE (reference sequence). The CDR3 contains 16 residues. Here the CDR3 reads CASRLTGSRSLYGYTF. CDR3 in DNA: TGTGCCAGCAGGTTAACGGGCAGCCGCTCCCTTTATGGTTACACCTTC. The whole variable domain, filled in from reference TRBV5-5 and TRBJ1-2, reads DAGVTQSPTHLIKTRGQQVTLRCSPISGHKSVSWYQQVLGQGPQFIFQYYEKEERGRGNFPDRFSARQFPNYSSELNVNALLLGDSALYLCASRLTGSRSLYGYTFGSGTRLTVV.

This clonotype was detected ten times or more. The chain carries TRBV6-2 or TRBV6-3 and TRBJ1-5; D is ambiguous. Germline V gives CDR1 MNHEY, CDR2 SVGEGT. This CDR3 contains 14 residues. The V end lost 8 bases, the J end lost 5 bases, and 16 bases lay between the germline ends. The CDR3 DNA reads as TGTGCCAGCTTGGAAGGACTTGGTTATCAGCCCCAGCATTTT. It codes for CASLEGLGYQPQHF.

This clonotype appeared many times. This sequence joins TRBV10-3 and TRBJ2-5, with 8 bases that match TRBD1. The CDR3 runs to 14 residues. Germline V CDR1 and CDR2: ENHRY, SYGVKD. Losses at the gene ends were 6 bases for V and 1 base for J; bases not matched to a gene: 4. The CDR3 DNA reads as TGTGCCATCAGGGGGACAGGAGTCCAAGAGACCCAGTACTTC. Translated: CAIRGTGVQETQYF.

This clonotype was recorded at least ten times. This chain joins TRBV10-3 and TRBJ1-2; the match to TRBD1 covers 7 bases. CDR1 and CDR2 (germline): ENHRY, SYGVKD. Trimming removed 4 bases from V and 8 bases from J; junction bases left unmatched: 7. There are 13 residues in the CDR3. DNA of the CDR3: TGTGCCATCAGTGGGAGACAGGGACAAGGCTACACCTTC. It encodes CAISGRQGQGYTF.

This clonotype appeared many times. The chain couples TRBV19 to TRBJ1-5; D remains unclear. Germline V gives CDR1 LNHDA, CDR2 SQIVND (reference sequence). Trimming took off 5 bases at V and 4 bases at J, with 15 bases between the two ends. The CDR3 covers 15 residues. This CDR3 is CASSLGGNGNQPQHF. As DNA, the CDR3 is TGTGCCAGTAGTCTTGGTGGGAACGGGAATCAGCCCCAGCATTTT.

This clonotype was picked up many times. CDR3 DNA sequence: TGCGCCAGCAGCCAAGATTTGTCAGGGAGTCAGCCCCAGCATTTT. Translating gives CASSQDLSGSQPQHF. The chain is built from TRBV4-1 and TRBJ1-5, with D possibly TRBD1 on 5 matching bases. V was shortened by 0 bases and J by 6 bases, with 12 bases between the two germline ends. Germline V lookup: CDR1 MGHRA, CDR2 YSYEKL. The CDR3 contains 15 residues.

This clonotype was picked up a small number of times. V and J are TRBV7-9 and TRBJ2-3; tentative D call: TRBD2 (5 bases). This CDR3 spans 12 amino acids. CDR1 is SEHNR, CDR2 FQNEAQ, per germline (reference sequence). V was trimmed by 3 bases and J by 5 bases, leaving 6 bases between them. CDR3 residues: CASSFRGDTQYF. The CDR3 coding sequence is TGTGCCAGCAGCTTTCGGGGAGATACGCAGTATTTT.